The T cell receptor beta chain described here comes from a study of T cells in Graves' hyperthyroidism and ophthalmopathy. Whole-study results and caveats: Progression to ophthalmopathy was predicted a median of roughly 6.6 months early. Using 13 V-J features, a model discriminated ophthalmopathy from stable hyperthyroidism. Blood also contained most expanded thyroid clonotypes above 0.001.

V lost 5 bases to trimming and J lost 7 bases, with 6 bases between them. CDR1 is SGHTA and CDR2 is FQGTGA in the germline V gene. The CDR3 has 12 residues. Researchers amplified the TCR beta CDR3 regions from RNA transcripts. The HTBI primer set served for first-round RT-PCR of the TCR CDR3. One entry per CDR3 protein results from TCRdb running MiXCR on the multiplex PCR reads. The sample has nearly 750,000 distinct CDR3 sequences, over 35% seen once. By share, this clonotype ranks as medium-sized. Antigen specificity is unknown. The study defined stable Graves' hyperthyroidism as no ophthalmopathy progression within 18 months.

This receptor was identified in a woman in her forties with Graves' hyperthyroidism. The chain employs TRBV7-3 and TRBJ1-6; D possibly corresponds to TRBD1 (5 bases). Material for sequencing was blood. The CDR3 spells CASSTGNSPLHF. The CDR3 region has the DNA TGTGCCAGCAGCACAGGAAATTCACCCCTCCACTTT.